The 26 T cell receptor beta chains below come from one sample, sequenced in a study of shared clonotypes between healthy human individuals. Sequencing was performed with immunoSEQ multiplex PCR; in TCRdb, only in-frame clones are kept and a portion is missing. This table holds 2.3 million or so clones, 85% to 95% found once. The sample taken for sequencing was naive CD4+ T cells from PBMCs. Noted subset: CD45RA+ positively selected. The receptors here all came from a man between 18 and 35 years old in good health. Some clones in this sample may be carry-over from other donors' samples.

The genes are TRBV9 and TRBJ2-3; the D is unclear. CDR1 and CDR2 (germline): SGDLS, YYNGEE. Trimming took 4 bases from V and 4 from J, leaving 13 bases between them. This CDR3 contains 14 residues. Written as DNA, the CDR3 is TGTGCCAGCAGCTTGCGACTGATTCCAGATACGCAGTATTTT. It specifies CASSLRLIPDTQYF.

CDR3: CASSEYGEKLFF. CDR3 in DNA: TGTGCCAGCAGTGAATACGGTGAAAAACTGTTTTTT. The V gene is TRBV2, the J gene TRBJ1-4; unclear D gene. Germline lookup yields CDR1 SNHLY and CDR2 FYNNEI. CDR3 size: 12 residues. V gave up 2 bases and J gave up 7 bases, with 5 bases separating them. Looking up the rest from reference TRBV2 and TRBJ1-4 gives the full variable domain: EPEVTQTPSHQVTQMGQEVILRCVPISNHLYFYWYRQILGQKVEFLVSFYNNEISEKSEIFDDQFSVERPDGSNFTLKIRSTKLEDSAMYFCASSEYGEKLFFGSGTQLSVL.

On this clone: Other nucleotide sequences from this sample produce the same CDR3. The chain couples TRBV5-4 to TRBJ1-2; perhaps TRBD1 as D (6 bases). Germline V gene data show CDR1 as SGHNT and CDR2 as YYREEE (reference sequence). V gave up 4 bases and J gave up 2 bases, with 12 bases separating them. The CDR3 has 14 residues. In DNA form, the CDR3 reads TGTGCCAGCAGCCCGACAGGAGGGAACTATGGCTACACCTTC. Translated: CASSPTGGNYGYTF.

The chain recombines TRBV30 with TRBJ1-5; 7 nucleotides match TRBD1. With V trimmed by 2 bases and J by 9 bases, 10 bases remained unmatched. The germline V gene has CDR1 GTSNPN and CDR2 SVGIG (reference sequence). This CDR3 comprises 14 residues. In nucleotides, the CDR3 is TGTGCCTGGAGTCGGGACAGCCTCGGTCGGCCCCAGCATTTT. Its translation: CAWSRDSLGRPQHF.

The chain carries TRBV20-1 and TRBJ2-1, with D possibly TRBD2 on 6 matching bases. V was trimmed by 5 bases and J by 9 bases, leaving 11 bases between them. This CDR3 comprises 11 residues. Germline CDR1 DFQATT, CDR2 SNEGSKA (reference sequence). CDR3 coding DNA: TGCAGTGCTCCCCGGGAGCCTGAGCAGTTCTTC. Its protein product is CSAPREPEQFF.

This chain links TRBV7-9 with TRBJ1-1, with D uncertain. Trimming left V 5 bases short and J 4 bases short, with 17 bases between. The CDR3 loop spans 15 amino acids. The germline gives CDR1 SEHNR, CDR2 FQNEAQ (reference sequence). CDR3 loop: CASSETEPRSTEAFF. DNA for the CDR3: TGTGCCAGCAGCGAAACCGAGCCCAGGAGCACTGAAGCTTTCTTT.

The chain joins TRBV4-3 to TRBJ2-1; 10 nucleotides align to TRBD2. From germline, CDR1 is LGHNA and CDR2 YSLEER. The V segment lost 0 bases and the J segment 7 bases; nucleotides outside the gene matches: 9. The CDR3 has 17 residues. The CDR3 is CASSQDLTSGKVNEQFF. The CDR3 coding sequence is TGCGCCAGCAGCCAAGATCTTACTAGCGGGAAGGTAAATGAGCAGTTCTTC.

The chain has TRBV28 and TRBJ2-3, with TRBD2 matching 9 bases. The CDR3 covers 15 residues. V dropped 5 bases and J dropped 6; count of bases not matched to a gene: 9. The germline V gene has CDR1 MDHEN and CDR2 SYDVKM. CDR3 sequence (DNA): TGTGCCAGCAGTGGGGCGGGAGGGACTTCCGATACGCAGTATTTT. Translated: CASSGAGGTSDTQYF.

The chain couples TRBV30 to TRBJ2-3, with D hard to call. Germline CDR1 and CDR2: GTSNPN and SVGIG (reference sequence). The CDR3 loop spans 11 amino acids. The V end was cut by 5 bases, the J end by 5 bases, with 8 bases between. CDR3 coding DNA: TGTGCCTGGGAAAGAGGAGATACGCAGTATTTT. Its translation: CAWERGDTQYF.

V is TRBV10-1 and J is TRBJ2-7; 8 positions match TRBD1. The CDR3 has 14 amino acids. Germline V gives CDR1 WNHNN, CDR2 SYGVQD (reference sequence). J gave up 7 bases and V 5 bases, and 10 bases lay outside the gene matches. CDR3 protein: CASSKTGTGAEQYF. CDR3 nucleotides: TGCGCCAGCAGTAAAACCGGGACAGGCGCGGAGCAGTACTTC.

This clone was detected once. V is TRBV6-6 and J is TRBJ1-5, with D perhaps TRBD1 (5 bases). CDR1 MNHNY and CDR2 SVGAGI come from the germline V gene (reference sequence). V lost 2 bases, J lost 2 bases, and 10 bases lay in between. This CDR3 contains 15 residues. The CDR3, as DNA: TGTGCCAGCAGTTACAACCAGGGAGGCAATCAGCCCCAGCATTTT. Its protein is CASSYNQGGNQPQHF.

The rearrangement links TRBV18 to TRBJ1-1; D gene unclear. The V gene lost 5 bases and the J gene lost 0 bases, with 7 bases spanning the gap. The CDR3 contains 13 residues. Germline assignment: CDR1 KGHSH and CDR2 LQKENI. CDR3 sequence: CASSGQLNTEAFF. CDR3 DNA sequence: TGTGCCAGCTCAGGCCAACTGAACACTGAAGCTTTCTTT.

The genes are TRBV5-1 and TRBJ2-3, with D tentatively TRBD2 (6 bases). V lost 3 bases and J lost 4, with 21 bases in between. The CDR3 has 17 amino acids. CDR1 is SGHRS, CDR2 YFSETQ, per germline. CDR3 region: CASSSKETSFGADTQYF. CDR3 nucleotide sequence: TGCGCCAGCAGCTCGAAAGAAACTAGCTTCGGGGCAGATACGCAGTATTTT. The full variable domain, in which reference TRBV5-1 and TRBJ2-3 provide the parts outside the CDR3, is KAGVTQTPRYLIKTRGQQVTLSCSPISGHRSVSWYQQTPGQGLQFLFEYFSETQRNKGNFPGRFSGRQFSNSRSEMNVSTLELGDSALYLCASSSKETSFGADTQYFGPGTRLTVL.

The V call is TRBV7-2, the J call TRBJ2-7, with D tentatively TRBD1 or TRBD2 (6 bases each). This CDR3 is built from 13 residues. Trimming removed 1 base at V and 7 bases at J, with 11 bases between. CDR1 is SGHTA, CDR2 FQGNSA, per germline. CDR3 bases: TGTGCCAGCAGCTTAGAGGGGGGACTGGAGCAGTACTTC. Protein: CASSLEGGLEQYF. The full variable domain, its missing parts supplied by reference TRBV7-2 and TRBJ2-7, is GAGVSQSPSNKVTEKGKDVELRCDPISGHTALYWYRQSLGQGLEFLIYFQGNSAPDKSGLPSDRFSAERTGGSVSTLTIQRTQQEDSAVYLCASSLEGGLEQYFGPGTRLTVT.

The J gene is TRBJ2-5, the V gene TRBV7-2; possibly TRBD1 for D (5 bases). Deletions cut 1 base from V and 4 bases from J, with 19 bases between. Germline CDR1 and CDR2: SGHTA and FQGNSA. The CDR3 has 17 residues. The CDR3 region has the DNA TGTGCCAGCAGCTTAGTGGGGCGTCAGCATACGGGAGAGACCCAGTACTTC. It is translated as CASSLVGRQHTGETQYF. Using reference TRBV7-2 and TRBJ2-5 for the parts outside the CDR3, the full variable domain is GAGVSQSPSNKVTEKGKDVELRCDPISGHTALYWYRQSLGQGLEFLIYFQGNSAPDKSGLPSDRFSAERTGGSVSTLTIQRTQQEDSAVYLCASSLVGRQHTGETQYFGPGTRLLVL.

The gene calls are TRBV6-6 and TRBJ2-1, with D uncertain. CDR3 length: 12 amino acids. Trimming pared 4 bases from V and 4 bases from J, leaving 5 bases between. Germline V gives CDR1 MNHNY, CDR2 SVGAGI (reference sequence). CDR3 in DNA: TGTGCCAGCAGTTTCGGTTACAATGAGCAGTTCTTC. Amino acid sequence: CASSFGYNEQFF.

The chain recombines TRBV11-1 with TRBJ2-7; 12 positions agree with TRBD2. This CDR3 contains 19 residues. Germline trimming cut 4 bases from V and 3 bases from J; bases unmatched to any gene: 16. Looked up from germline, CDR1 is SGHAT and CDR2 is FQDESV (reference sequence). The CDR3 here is CASSSRYGLAGGVHYEQYF. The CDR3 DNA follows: TGTGCCAGCAGCTCCCGCTATGGGCTAGCGGGAGGGGTTCACTACGAGCAGTACTTC.

The CDR3 DNA sequence: TGCGCCAGCACCCCGGATAGCGGGACCCTATTGTCCGAGCAGTACTTC. Amino acid sequence: CASTPDSGTLLSEQYF. The chain couples TRBV5-1 to TRBJ2-7, with 8 bases matching TRBD2. V gave up 6 bases and J gave up 6 bases; unmatched junction bases: 17. Germline lookup yields CDR1 SGHRS and CDR2 YFSETQ. The CDR3 contains 16 residues. Full variable domain (rest looked up from reference TRBV5-1 and TRBJ2-7): KAGVTQTPRYLIKTRGQQVTLSCSPISGHRSVSWYQQTPGQGLQFLFEYFSETQRNKGNFPGRFSGRQFSNSRSEMNVSTLELGDSALYLCASTPDSGTLLSEQYFGPGTRLTVT.

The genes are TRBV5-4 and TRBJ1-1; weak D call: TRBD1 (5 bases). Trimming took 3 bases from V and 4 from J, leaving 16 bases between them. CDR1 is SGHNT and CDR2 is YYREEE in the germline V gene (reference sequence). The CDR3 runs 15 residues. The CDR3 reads CASSSWGTTGTEAFF. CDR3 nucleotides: TGTGCCAGCAGCTCCTGGGGGACCACCGGCACTGAAGCTTTCTTT.

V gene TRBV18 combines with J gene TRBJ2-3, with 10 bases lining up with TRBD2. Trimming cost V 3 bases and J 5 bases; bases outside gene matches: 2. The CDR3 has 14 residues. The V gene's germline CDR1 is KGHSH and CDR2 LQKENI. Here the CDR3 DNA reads TGTGCCAGCTCACCCCGACTAGCGGGAGATACGCAGTATTTT. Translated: CASSPRLAGDTQYF.

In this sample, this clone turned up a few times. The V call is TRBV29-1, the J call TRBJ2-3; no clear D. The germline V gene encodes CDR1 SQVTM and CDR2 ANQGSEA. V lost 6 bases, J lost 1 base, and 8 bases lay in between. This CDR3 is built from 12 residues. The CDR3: CSVQSGTDTQYF. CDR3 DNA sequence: TGCAGCGTCCAGAGCGGCACAGATACGCAGTATTTT.

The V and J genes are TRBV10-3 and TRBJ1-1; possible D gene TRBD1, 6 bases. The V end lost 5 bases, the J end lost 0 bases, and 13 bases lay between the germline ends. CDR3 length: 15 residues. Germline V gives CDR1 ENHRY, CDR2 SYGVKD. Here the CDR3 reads CAISTRQDLNTEAFF. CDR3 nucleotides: TGTGCCATCAGTACGAGACAGGATCTGAACACTGAAGCTTTCTTT.

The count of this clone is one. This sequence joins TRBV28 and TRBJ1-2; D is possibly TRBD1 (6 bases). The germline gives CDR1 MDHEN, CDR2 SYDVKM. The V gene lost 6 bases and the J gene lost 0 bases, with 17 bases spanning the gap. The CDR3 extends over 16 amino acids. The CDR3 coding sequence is TGTGCCAGCAGAATCAACAGGGCCACAGCTAACTATGGCTACACCTTC. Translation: CASRINRATANYGYTF.

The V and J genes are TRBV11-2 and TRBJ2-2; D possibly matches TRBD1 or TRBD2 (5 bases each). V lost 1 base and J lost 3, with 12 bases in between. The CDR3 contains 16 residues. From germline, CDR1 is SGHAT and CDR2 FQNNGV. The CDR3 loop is CASSLVPGRDTGELFF. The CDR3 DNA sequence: TGTGCCAGCAGCTTAGTTCCGGGGCGAGACACCGGGGAGCTGTTTTTT.

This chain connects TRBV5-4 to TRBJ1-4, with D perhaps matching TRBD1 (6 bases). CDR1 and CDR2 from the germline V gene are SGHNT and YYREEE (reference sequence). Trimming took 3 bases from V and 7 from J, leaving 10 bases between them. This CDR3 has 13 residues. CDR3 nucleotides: TGTGCCAGCAGCTCCGGGGGGCGTGAAAAACTGTTTTTT. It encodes CASSSGGREKLFF. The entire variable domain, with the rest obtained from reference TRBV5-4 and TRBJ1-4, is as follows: ETGVTQSPTHLIKTRGQQVTLRCSSQSGHNTVSWYQQALGQGPQFIFQYYREEENGRGNFPPRFSGLQFPNYSSELNVNALELDDSALYLCASSSGGREKLFFGSGTQLSVL.

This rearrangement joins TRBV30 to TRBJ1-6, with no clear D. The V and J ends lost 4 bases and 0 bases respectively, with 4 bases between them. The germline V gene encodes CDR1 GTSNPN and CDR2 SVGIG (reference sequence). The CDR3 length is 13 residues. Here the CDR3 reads CAWTRSYNSPLHF. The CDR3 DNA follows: TGTGCCTGGACACGCTCCTATAATTCACCCCTCCACTTT.